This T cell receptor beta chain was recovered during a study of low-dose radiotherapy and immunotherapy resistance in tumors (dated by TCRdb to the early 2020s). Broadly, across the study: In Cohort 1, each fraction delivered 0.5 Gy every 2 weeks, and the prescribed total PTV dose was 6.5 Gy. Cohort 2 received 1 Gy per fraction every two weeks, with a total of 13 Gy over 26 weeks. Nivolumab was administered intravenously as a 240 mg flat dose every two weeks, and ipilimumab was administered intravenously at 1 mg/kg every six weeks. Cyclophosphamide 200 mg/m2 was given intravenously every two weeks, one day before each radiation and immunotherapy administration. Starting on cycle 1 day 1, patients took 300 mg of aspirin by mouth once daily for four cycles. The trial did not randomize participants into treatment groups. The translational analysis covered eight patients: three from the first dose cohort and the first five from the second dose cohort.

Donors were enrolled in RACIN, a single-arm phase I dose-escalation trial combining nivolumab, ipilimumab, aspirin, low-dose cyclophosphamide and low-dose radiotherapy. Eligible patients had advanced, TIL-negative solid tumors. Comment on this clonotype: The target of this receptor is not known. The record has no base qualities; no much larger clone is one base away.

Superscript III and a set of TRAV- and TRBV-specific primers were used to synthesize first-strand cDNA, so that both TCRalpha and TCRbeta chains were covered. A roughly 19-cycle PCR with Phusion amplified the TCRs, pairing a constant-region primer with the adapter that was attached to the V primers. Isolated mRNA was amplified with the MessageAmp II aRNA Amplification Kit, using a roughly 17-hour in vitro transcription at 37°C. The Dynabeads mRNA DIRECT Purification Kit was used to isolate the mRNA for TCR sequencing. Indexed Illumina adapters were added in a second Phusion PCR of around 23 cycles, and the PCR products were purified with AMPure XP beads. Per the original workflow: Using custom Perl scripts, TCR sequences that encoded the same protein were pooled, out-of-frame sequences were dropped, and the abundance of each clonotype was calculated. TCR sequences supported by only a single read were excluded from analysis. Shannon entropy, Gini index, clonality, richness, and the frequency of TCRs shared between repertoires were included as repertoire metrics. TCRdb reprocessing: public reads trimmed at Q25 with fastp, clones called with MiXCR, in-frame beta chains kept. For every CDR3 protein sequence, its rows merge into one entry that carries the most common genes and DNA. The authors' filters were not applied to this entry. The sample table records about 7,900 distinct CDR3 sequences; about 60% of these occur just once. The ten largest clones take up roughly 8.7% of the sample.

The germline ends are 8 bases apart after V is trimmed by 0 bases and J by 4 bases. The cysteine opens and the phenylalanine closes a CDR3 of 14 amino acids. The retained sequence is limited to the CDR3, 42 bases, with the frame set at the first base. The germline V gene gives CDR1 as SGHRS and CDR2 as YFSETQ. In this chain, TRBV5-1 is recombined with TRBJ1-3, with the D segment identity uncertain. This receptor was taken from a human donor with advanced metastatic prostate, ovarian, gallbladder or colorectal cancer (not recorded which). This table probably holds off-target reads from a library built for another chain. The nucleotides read TGCGCCAGCAGCTTGGGCCGTCTAGGAAACACCATATATTTT. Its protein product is CASSLGRLGNTIYF.